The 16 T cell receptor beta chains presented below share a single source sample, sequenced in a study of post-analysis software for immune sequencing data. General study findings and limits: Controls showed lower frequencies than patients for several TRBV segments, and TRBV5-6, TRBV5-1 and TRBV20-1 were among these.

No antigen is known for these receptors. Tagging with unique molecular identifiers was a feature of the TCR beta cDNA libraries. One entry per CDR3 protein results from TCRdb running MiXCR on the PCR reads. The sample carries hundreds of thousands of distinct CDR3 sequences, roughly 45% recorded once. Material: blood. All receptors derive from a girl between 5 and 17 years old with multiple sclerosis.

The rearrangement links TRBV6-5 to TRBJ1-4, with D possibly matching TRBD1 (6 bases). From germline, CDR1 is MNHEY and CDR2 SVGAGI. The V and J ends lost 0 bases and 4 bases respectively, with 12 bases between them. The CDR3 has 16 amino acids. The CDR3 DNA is TGTGCCAGCAGTTACTCCTATACAGGGAGTAATGAAAAACTGTTTTTT. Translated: CASSYSYTGSNEKLFF.

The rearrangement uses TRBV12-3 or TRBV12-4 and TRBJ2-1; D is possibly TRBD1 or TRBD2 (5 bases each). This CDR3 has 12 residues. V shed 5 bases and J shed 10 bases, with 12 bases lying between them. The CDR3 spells CASSRQRAEQFF. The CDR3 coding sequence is TGTGCCAGCAGTCGACAGAGGGCCGAGCAGTTCTTC.

The CDR3 bases are TGCAGTGCTAAAAAGGTCCAGGGGGCAGACGAGCAGTACTTC. It yields the protein CSAKKVQGADEQYF. The chain combines TRBV20-1 with TRBJ2-5, with 8 bases fitting TRBD1. The DNA end favors TRBJ2-7, so the J call may be wrong. The CDR3 runs to 14 residues. Germline CDR1 reads DFQATT; CDR2 reads SNEGSKA (reference sequence).

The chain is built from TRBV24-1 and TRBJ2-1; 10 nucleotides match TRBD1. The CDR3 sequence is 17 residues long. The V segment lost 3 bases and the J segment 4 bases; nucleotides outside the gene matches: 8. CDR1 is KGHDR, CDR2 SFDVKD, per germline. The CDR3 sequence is CATSDPGQGDRYNEQFF. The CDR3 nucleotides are TGTGCCACCAGTGATCCCGGACAGGGGGACCGATACAATGAGCAGTTCTTC.

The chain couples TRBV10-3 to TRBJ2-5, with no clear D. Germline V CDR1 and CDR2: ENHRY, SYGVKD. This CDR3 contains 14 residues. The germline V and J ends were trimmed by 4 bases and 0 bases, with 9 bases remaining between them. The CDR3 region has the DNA TGTGCCATCAGTGGCTTTCAGTACCAAGAGACCCAGTACTTC. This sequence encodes CAISGFQYQETQYF.

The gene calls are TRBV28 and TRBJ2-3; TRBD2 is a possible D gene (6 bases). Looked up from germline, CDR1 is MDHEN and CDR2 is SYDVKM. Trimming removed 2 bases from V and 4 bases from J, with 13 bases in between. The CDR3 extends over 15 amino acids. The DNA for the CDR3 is TGTGCCAGCAGTTTAGGAGGGAATAAGGCAGATACGCAGTATTTT. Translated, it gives CASSLGGNKADTQYF. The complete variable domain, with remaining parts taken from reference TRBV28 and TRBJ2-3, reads DVKVTQSSRYLVKRTGEKVFLECVQDMDHENMFWYRQDPGLGLRLIYFSYDVKMKEKGDIPEGYSVSREKKERFSLILESASTNQTSMYLCASSLGGNKADTQYFGPGTRLTVL.

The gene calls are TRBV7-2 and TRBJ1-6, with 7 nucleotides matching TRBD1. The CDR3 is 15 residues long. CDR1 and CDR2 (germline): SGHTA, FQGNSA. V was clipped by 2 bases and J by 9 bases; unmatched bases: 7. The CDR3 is CASSLTGQFLSPLHF. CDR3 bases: TGTGCCAGCAGCTTAACGGGACAGTTTCTTTCACCCCTCCACTTT. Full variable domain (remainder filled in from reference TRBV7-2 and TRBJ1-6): GAGVSQSPSNKVTEKGKDVELRCDPISGHTALYWYRQSLGQGLEFLIYFQGNSAPDKSGLPSDRFSAERTGGSVSTLTIQRTQQEDSAVYLCASSLTGQFLSPLHFGNGTRLTVT.

In DNA form, the CDR3 reads TGTGCCAGCAGCTTACCTAGGGTTATGAACACTGAAGCTTTCTTT. It translates to CASSLPRVMNTEAFF. The chain combines TRBV11-2 with TRBJ1-1; no clear D. Germline CDR1 is SGHAT and CDR2 is FQNNGV. The CDR3 totals 15 residues. Trimming left V 2 bases short and J 0 bases short, with 10 bases between. Full variable domain (rest looked up from reference TRBV11-2 and TRBJ1-1): EAGVAQSPRYKIIEKRQSVAFWCNPISGHATLYWYQQILGQGPKLLIQFQNNGVVDDSQLPKDRFSAERLKGVDSTLKIQPAKLEDSAVYLCASSLPRVMNTEAFFGQGTRLTVV.

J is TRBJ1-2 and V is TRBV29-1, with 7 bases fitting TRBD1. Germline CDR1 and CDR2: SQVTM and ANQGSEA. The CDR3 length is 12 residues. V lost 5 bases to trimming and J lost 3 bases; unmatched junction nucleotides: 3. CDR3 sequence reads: CSVPQGDYGYTF. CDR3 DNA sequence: TGCAGCGTTCCTCAGGGGGACTATGGCTACACCTTC.

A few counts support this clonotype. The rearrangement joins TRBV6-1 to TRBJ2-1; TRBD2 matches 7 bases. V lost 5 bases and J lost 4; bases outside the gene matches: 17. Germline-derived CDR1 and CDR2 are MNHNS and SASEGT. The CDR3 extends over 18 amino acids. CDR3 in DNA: TGTGCCAGCAGTCCCATCAAAAAGCGGGATTGGGGTTACAATGAGCAGTTCTTC. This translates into CASSPIKKRDWGYNEQFF.

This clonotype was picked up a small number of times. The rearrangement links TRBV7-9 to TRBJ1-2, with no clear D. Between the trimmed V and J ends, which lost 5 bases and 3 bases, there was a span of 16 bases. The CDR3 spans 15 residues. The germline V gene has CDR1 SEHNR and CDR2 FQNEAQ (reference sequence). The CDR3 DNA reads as TGTGCCAGCAGCCCACCGGGCCAGGTGGACTATGGCTACACCTTC. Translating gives CASSPPGQVDYGYTF.

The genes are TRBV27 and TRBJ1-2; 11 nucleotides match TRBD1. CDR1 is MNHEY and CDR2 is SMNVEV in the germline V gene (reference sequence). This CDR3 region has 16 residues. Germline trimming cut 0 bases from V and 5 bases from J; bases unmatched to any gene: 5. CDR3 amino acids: CASSLSGGQGAYGYTF. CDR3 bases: TGTGCCAGCAGTTTATCAGGCGGACAGGGGGCGTATGGCTACACCTTC.

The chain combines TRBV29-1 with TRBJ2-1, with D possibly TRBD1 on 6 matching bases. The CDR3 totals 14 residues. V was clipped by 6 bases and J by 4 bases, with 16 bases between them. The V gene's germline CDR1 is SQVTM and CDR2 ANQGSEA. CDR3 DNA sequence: TGCAGCGTGGACGGACAGATGATTTACAATGAGCAGTTCTTC. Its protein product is CSVDGQMIYNEQFF.

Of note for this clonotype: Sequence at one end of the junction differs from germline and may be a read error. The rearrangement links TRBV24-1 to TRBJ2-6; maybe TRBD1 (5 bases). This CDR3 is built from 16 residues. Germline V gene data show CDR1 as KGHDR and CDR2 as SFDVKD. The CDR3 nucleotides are TGTGCCACCAGTGACACTACCTGGGCTGGGGCCAACGTCCCGACTTTC. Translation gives CATSDTTWAGANVPTF.

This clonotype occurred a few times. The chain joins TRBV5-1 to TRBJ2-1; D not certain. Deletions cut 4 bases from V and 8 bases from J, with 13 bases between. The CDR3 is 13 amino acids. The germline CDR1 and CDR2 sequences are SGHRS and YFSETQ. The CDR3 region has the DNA TGCGCCAGCAGCGGGGATGGGTTCGATGAGCAGTTCTTC. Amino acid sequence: CASSGDGFDEQFF.

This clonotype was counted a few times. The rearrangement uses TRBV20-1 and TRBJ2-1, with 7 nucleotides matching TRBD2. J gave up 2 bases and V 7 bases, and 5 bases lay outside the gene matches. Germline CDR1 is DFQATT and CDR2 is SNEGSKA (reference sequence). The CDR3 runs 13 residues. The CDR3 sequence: CSVSGLPYNEQFF. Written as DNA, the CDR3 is TGCAGTGTTAGCGGGCTCCCCTACAATGAGCAGTTCTTC.